These T cell receptor beta chains were read from a single sample in a study of cytomegalovirus exposure and HLA in healthy donors. Generated by immunoSEQ multiplex PCR, the TCRdb table keeps only in-frame clones and is missing some. Counted here are roughly 90,000 clones, around three quarters occurring once; the ten biggest clones make up around 4.3%. Sample: PBMCs. The receptors derive from a woman aged 40 to 50 in good health and CMV-seropositive. Each CDR3 is given with its conserved first and last residue.

j_call v_call cdr3_length cdr3_aa
- TRBV28 16 CASSLSPMGSSYEQYF
TRBJ2-7 TRBV28 11 CASSFRYEQYF
TRBJ2-5 TRBV5-3 15 CARSLPRGEIETQYF
TRBJ2-7 TRBV6-6 13 CASRWRESYEQYF
TRBJ1-1 TRBV7-8 13 CASSFLGGTEAFF
TRBJ1-4 TRBV28 17 CASSYRTGRTTNEKLFF
TRBJ2-7 TRBV7-9 12 CSSSSTGYEQYF
TRBJ2-7 TRBV27 13 CASRAGTSYEQYF
TRBJ2-5 TRBV5-1 14 CASSPQGSQETQYF
TRBJ2-1 TRBV6-4 16 CASNSTGALSYNEQFF
TRBJ1-2 TRBV6-5 13 CASRSPGQHGYTF
TRBJ1-5 TRBV28 17 CASRPRTGFISNQPQHF
TRBJ2-1 TRBV25-1 12 CASGTGGNEQFF
TRBJ2-3 TRBV10-3 16 CAISLLRGTSTDTQYF
TRBJ2-3 TRBV6-4 14 CASSDGAGADTQYF
TRBJ2-4 TRBV6-6 12 CASSRSTSGMGF
TRBJ2-7 TRBV7-2 13 CAIRETVSYEQYF
TRBJ2-3 TRBV7-3 14 CASSLLGHTDTQYF
TRBJ2-7 TRBV7-2 11 CASSLTTEQYF
TRBJ2-5 TRBV7-8 16 CASSFSPGVGQETQYF
TRBJ1-2 TRBV10-3 14 CAIRDGGSYYGYTF
TRBJ2-7 TRBV9 17 CASSAGPPPASTYEQYF
TRBJ2-3 TRBV19 14 CASSIGDGADTQYF
TRBJ1-2 TRBV5-1 14 CASSSTPSNYGYTF
TRBJ2-7 TRBV7-9 13 CASSWGPKGEQYF
TRBJ1-2 TRBV28 15 CASRKRTGANYGYTF
TRBJ2-7 TRBV2 13 CASSETASYEQYF
TRBJ2-7 TRBV10-3 16 CAISDAQRQASYEQYF
TRBJ2-5 TRBV11-3 15 CASSRSSGVSGTQYF
TRBJ2-3 TRBV18 14 CASRLAGVTDTQYF
- TRBV6-1 11 CASSDLGEQYF
TRBJ1-2 TRBV29-1 13 CSVDTRTGEGYTF
TRBJ2-7 TRBV7-9 15 CASSSTTSGSLEQYF
TRBJ1-5 TRBV6-5 14 CASRGQGAFQPQHF
TRBJ2-3 TRBV27 14 CASRALGVADTQYF
TRBJ2-1 TRBV9 15 CASSAGTQSYNEQFF
TRBJ2-1 TRBV11-2 17 CASSPRLAGGFLNEQFF
TRBJ2-5 TRBV14 14 CASSQFPPQETQYF
TRBJ2-1 TRBV28 13 CASSSGGRPEQFF
TRBJ1-2 TRBV11-2 14 CASSFRTGKVGYTF